A single sample is the source of the 32 T cell receptor beta chains below, sequenced in a study of shared T cell receptors in the human thymus. The assay was immunoSEQ multiplex PCR, and TCRdb's table has in-frame clones only and misses some. Of hundreds of thousands of clones detected, around 89% appear once; the ten largest clones hold around 0.0099%. The same data also went into a second study, on human thymus T cells.

The sequenced sample was thymocytes. The receptors stem from a boy in the first two years of life with a congenital heart defect.

The V gene is TRBV7-2, the J gene TRBJ2-3; 9 positions match TRBD2. V lost 5 bases and J lost 5; bases outside the gene matches: 17. This CDR3 is built from 18 residues. Germline V lookup: CDR1 SGHTA, CDR2 FQGNSA. CDR3 in amino acids: CASSPPRGSSGEVDTQYF. The CDR3 DNA reads as TGTGCCAGCAGCCCCCCTCGCGGTTCTAGCGGGGAGGTAGATACGCAGTATTTT.

The chain uses TRBV7-7 and TRBJ2-1, with 9 positions matching TRBD2. The CDR3 loop spans 15 amino acids. CDR1 and CDR2 from the germline V gene are SSHAT and FNYEAQ (reference sequence). Germline trimming cut 5 bases from V and 9 bases from J; bases unmatched to any gene: 11. CDR3 bases: TGTGCCAGCAGCCCCGTCTCTAGCGGGATCGGTGAGCAGTTCTTC. Amino acids: CASSPVSSGIGEQFF.

The V call is TRBV27, the J call TRBJ2-1, with D perhaps matching TRBD2 (6 bases). Germline CDR1 is MNHEY and CDR2 is SMNVEV (reference sequence). The CDR3 contains 13 residues. V lost 11 bases to trimming and J lost 6 bases, with 17 bases between them. CDR3 nucleotides: TGTGCCGCCGCGGAGGGGTTGAGCAATGAGCAGTTCTTC. This translates into CAAAEGLSNEQFF.

The genes are TRBV7-2 and TRBJ2-7, with TRBD2 matching over 14 bases. Germline trimming cut 3 bases from V and 5 bases from J; bases unmatched to any gene: 15. The germline CDR1 and CDR2 sequences are SGHTA and FQGNSA. The CDR3 loop spans 19 amino acids. The CDR3 region has the DNA TGTGCCAGCAGCTTCCCGGGACTAGCGGGAGAGCCTGCCACCAACGAGCAGTACTTC. It specifies CASSFPGLAGEPATNEQYF.

This chain joins TRBV15 and TRBJ2-7, with 10 bases that match TRBD1. The ends lost 0 bases at V and 4 bases at J; junction bases unmatched: 12. CDR3 size: 18 residues. CDR1 is LNHNV, CDR2 YYDKDF, per germline (reference sequence). CDR3 residues: CATSRDKGTGAPPYEQYF. The CDR3 DNA is TGTGCCACCAGCAGAGATAAAGGGACAGGGGCCCCTCCTTACGAGCAGTACTTC.

This chain joins TRBV14 and TRBJ1-2, with D possibly being TRBD1 (5 bases). The CDR3 consists of 15 residues. CDR1 SGHDN and CDR2 FVKESK come from the germline V gene. Deletions cut 4 bases from V and 8 bases from J, with 20 bases between. This chain's CDR3 is CASSPHPQEGSGYTF. For the CDR3, the DNA is TGTGCCAGCAGCCCACATCCTCAGGAGGGGAGCGGCTACACCTTC.

The chain is built from TRBV6-5 and TRBJ1-5, with 7 bases identical to TRBD1. The junction had 5 bases not matched to a gene; V was cut back by 5 bases and J by 4 bases. The CDR3 length is 14 residues. Germline CDR1 and CDR2: MNHEY and SVGAGI. The DNA of the CDR3 is TGTGCCAGCAGTCCCTCGGGACAGAATCAGCCCCAGCATTTT. Translated: CASSPSGQNQPQHF.

The V call is TRBV5-6, the J call TRBJ2-7; a possible D gene is TRBD1 (6 bases). V was trimmed by 4 bases and J by 2 bases, leaving 13 bases between them. The CDR3 is 14 amino acids. CDR1 and CDR2 from the germline V gene are SGHDT and YYEEEE. The CDR3 loop is CASSQPDRTYEQYF. The CDR3 DNA follows: TGTGCCAGCAGCCAACCGGACAGAACCTACGAGCAGTACTTC.

The chain has TRBV27 and TRBJ2-3, with TRBD2 matching 7 bases. From germline, CDR1 is MNHEY and CDR2 SMNVEV (reference sequence). Trimming took 7 bases from V and 2 from J; bases not matched to a gene: 9. CDR3 size: 15 residues. The chain's CDR3 is CASNSPSGPTDTQYF. The CDR3 nucleotides are TGTGCCAGCAACAGCCCTAGCGGACCCACAGATACGCAGTATTTT.

The J gene is TRBJ1-2, the V gene TRBV27, with unresolved D. The V and J ends lost 3 bases and 2 bases respectively, with 16 bases between them. Germline loops: CDR1 MNHEY, CDR2 SMNVEV (reference sequence). The CDR3 has 16 amino acids. The CDR3 loop reads CASSFTAESGNYGYTF. The CDR3 DNA is TGTGCCAGCAGTTTTACAGCCGAAAGTGGAAACTATGGCTACACCTTC.

The J gene is TRBJ2-7, the V gene TRBV7-3, with 12 bases identical to TRBD1. The germline V gene has CDR1 SGHTA and CDR2 FQGTGA. The CDR3 consists of 15 residues. V was pared by 2 bases and J by 6 bases, with 5 bases of the junction left unmatched. CDR3 region: CASSLWGTGGSEQYF. CDR3 coding DNA: TGTGCCAGCAGCTTATGGGGGACAGGGGGCTCCGAGCAGTACTTC. Full variable domain (rest looked up from reference TRBV7-3 and TRBJ2-7): GAGVSQTPSNKVTEKGKYVELRCDPISGHTALYWYRQSLGQGPEFLIYFQGTGAADDSGLPNDRFFAVRPEGSVSTLKIQRTERGDSAVYLCASSLWGTGGSEQYFGPGTRLTVT.

This sequence joins TRBV5-4 and TRBJ2-1; 11 positions agree with TRBD2. V lost 4 bases, J lost 6 bases, and 9 bases stayed unmatched. The germline V gene has CDR1 SGHNT and CDR2 YYREEE (reference sequence). There are 16 residues in the CDR3. The CDR3 nucleotides read TGTGCCAGCAGCGGTGTAGCGGGAGGGGGGGGCAATGAGCAGTTCTTC. Translated, it gives CASSGVAGGGGNEQFF.

The rearrangement links TRBV5-1 to TRBJ2-5; 9 nucleotides align to TRBD1. This CDR3 spans 14 amino acids. V trimming: 4 bases; J trimming: 5 bases; junction bases outside the gene matches: 6. Germline CDR1 and CDR2: SGHRS and YFSETQ. CDR3 DNA: TGCGCCAGCAGCAGGACAGGGGACGGGGAGACCCAGTACTTC. Encoded protein: CASSRTGDGETQYF.

The rearrangement joins TRBV18 to TRBJ1-2, with D possibly being TRBD1 (5 bases). V dropped 0 bases and J dropped 8 bases, with 16 bases sitting between them. The germline gives CDR1 KGHSH, CDR2 LQKENI. The CDR3 runs 15 residues. The CDR3 loop is CASSPPMGPPKGYTF. The CDR3 DNA follows: TGTGCCAGCTCACCACCAATGGGGCCCCCTAAGGGCTACACCTTC. Filled out from reference TRBV18 and TRBJ1-2, the complete variable domain reads NAGVMQNPRHLVRRRGQEARLRCSPMKGHSHVYWYRQLPEEGLKFMVYLQKENIIDESGMPKERFSAEFPKEGPSILRIQQVVRGDSAAYFCASSPPMGPPKGYTFGSGTRLTVV.

The chain has TRBV5-4 and TRBJ2-5; 12 bases match TRBD2. Germline assignment: CDR1 SGHNT and CDR2 YYREEE (reference sequence). The CDR3 contains 15 residues. The trim removed 5 bases at V and 4 bases at J, leaving 6 bases unmatched. The CDR3 here is CASSRLAGDGETQYF. The CDR3 coding sequence is TGTGCCAGCAGTAGACTAGCGGGAGACGGAGAGACCCAGTACTTC.

V usage is TRBV18 and J usage is TRBJ2-1; D is uncertain. The CDR3 is 18 amino acids. Per germline, CDR1 KGHSH and CDR2 LQKENI. V gave up 3 bases and J gave up 0 bases, with 18 bases separating them. The CDR3 loop reads CASSPCQFIESSYNEQFF. CDR3 nucleotides: TGTGCCAGCTCACCTTGTCAATTTATAGAATCCTCCTACAATGAGCAGTTCTTC.

The chain joins TRBV20-1 to TRBJ2-7, with 9 bases fitting TRBD2. There are 11 residues in the CDR3. Germline V lookup: CDR1 DFQATT, CDR2 SNEGSKA (reference sequence). V lost 5 bases, J lost 7 bases, and 3 bases stayed unmatched. This CDR3 reads CSAATSGEQYF. Written as DNA, the CDR3 is TGCAGTGCTGCCACTAGCGGGGAGCAGTACTTC.

The chain carries TRBV30 and TRBJ2-5; TRBD2 agrees at 7 bases. The junction had 6 bases not matched to a gene; V was cut back by 0 bases and J by 5 bases. Per germline, CDR1 GTSNPN and CDR2 SVGIG (reference sequence). This CDR3 spans 14 amino acids. The CDR3 bases are TGTGCCTGGAGTGTACGGGGGGAACTTGAGACCCAGTACTTC. Amino acids: CAWSVRGELETQYF.

Here the CDR3 reads CASSLRPGTGKNIQYF. The CDR3 DNA is TGTGCCAGCAGCTTACGACCCGGGACAGGGAAAAACATTCAGTACTTC. The chain joins TRBV7-2 to TRBJ2-4; 9 bases agree with TRBD1. The CDR3 consists of 16 residues. Germline V gene lookup returns CDR1 SGHTA and CDR2 FQGNSA. Trimming took 2 bases from V and 4 from J; bases not matched to a gene: 6.

The chain links TRBV7-2 to TRBJ2-5, with 11 bases matching TRBD2. This CDR3 is built from 17 residues. Germline V gene sequence: CDR1 SGHTA, CDR2 FQGNSA. Losses at the gene ends were 0 bases for V and 4 bases for J; bases not matched to a gene: 7. CDR3 region: CASSLALAGAPRETQYF. The CDR3 bases are TGTGCCAGCAGCTTAGCACTAGCGGGAGCCCCACGAGAGACCCAGTACTTC.

This chain joins TRBV6-1 and TRBJ1-1, with 7 bases fitting TRBD1. J lost 1 base, V lost 6 bases, and 5 bases had no gene match. Germline CDR1 reads MNHNS; CDR2 reads SASEGT. The CDR3 runs to 14 residues. The DNA of the CDR3 is TGTGCCAGCAGGACAGGGCCTTCGAACACTGAAGCTTTCTTT. Translation: CASRTGPSNTEAFF.

The chain couples TRBV15 to TRBJ2-7, with 10 bases lining up with TRBD2. This CDR3 is 17 amino acids long. Per the germline V gene, CDR1 is LNHNV and CDR2 is YYDKDF (reference sequence). Trimming cost V 0 bases and J 7 bases; bases outside gene matches: 12. The CDR3 loop reads CATSREETSGWSGEQYF. CDR3 bases: TGTGCCACCAGCAGAGAAGAGACTAGCGGGTGGAGCGGGGAGCAGTACTTC. Using reference TRBV15 and TRBJ2-7 for the parts outside the CDR3, the full variable domain is DAMVIQNPRYQVTQFGKPVTLSCSQTLNHNVMYWYQQKSSQAPKLLFHYYDKDFNNEADTPDNFQSRRPNTSFCFLDIRSPGLGDTAMYLCATSREETSGWSGEQYFGPGTRLTVT.

The chain recombines TRBV4-2 with TRBJ2-5; 9 bases align to TRBD2. The CDR3 loop spans 17 amino acids. In germline, CDR1 is LGHNA, CDR2 YNFKEQ. Germline trimming cut 0 bases from V and 2 bases from J; bases unmatched to any gene: 7. This CDR3 reads CASSQEGAGGKQETQYF. The CDR3 region has the DNA TGTGCCAGCAGCCAAGAAGGGGCGGGAGGGAAGCAAGAGACCCAGTACTTC.

The J gene is TRBJ2-6, the V gene TRBV9, with 9 bases aligning to TRBD1. V shed 3 bases, J shed 0 bases, and the junction held 13 bases outside the gene matches. The CDR3 is made up of 20 amino acids. The germline V gene encodes CDR1 SGDLS and CDR2 YYNGEE. The CDR3, as DNA: TGTGCCAGCAGCGCCGAAGCAAGGGACAGGGAGGGCTCTGGGGCCAACGTCCTGACTTTC. This translates into CASSAEARDREGSGANVLTF.

This clone appeared once. The chain recombines TRBV4-3 with TRBJ2-3; 16 bases fit TRBD2. Germline CDR1 and CDR2: LGHNA and YSLEER. V lost 3 bases, J lost 1 base, and 13 bases stayed unmatched. This CDR3 is 21 amino acids long. The CDR3 region has the DNA TGCGCCAGCAGCCAGGCCGGGACTAGCGGGAGGGCCACCTCCGGCACAGATACGCAGTATTTT. Residues: CASSQAGTSGRATSGTDTQYF.

This chain joins TRBV9 and TRBJ2-3; TRBD1 matches 8 bases. This CDR3 is built from 16 residues. The V and J ends lost 0 bases and 3 bases, in that order; junction bases with no gene match: 6. Germline V lookup: CDR1 SGDLS, CDR2 YYNGEE. CDR3: CASSVAGRGLTDTQYF. The CDR3 DNA reads as TGTGCCAGCAGCGTAGCTGGCAGGGGGCTTACAGATACGCAGTATTTT.

This rearrangement joins TRBV6-5 to TRBJ2-5, with 7 nucleotides matching TRBD2. Germline assignment: CDR1 MNHEY and CDR2 SVGAGI. V dropped 2 bases and J dropped 7; count of bases not matched to a gene: 7. The CDR3 runs 14 residues. The CDR3 protein is CASSYVVSGGTQYF. CDR3 in DNA: TGTGCCAGCAGTTACGTGGTTTCGGGAGGGACCCAGTACTTC.

This clone has just one count. The gene calls are TRBV6-6 and TRBJ1-2; D perhaps matches TRBD1 (5 bases). The CDR3 is 15 amino acids. V lost 2 bases and J lost 8, with 18 bases in between. CDR1 is MNHNY and CDR2 is SVGAGI in the germline V gene (reference sequence). In nucleotides, the CDR3 is TGTGCCAGCAGTTACGTCGCCGGGGGAGTTAAGGGCTACACCTTC. It encodes CASSYVAGGVKGYTF.

The chain couples TRBV4-3 to TRBJ2-3; a weak D match, TRBD2 (6 bases). V lost 8 bases and J 3 bases, leaving 18 bases between the germline ends. The CDR3 covers 15 residues. In germline, CDR1 is LGHNA, CDR2 YSLEER. The CDR3, as DNA: TGCGCCAGCGCGAAGGGGACTGGGGAGACAGATACGCAGTATTTT. The encoded protein is CASAKGTGETDTQYF.

This chain links TRBV28 with TRBJ1-5, with 8 positions matching TRBD1. Germline CDR1 MDHEN, CDR2 SYDVKM. V was pared by 3 bases and J by 4 bases, with 5 bases of the junction left unmatched. The CDR3 covers 15 residues. CDR3 coding DNA: TGTGCCAGCAGTTTCTCCGACAGGGGTAATCAGCCCCAGCATTTT. Amino acid sequence: CASSFSDRGNQPQHF.

V usage is TRBV27 and J usage is TRBJ2-7; TRBD2 matches at 10 bases. CDR1 and CDR2 from the germline V gene are MNHEY and SMNVEV (reference sequence). The CDR3 sequence is 15 residues long. After removal of 7 bases from V and 2 bases from J, the junction contained 8 bases not matched to a gene. The CDR3 nucleotides read TGTGCCAGCAAGGATGGACTAGCGGCGGCCTACGAGCAGTACTTC. This codes for CASKDGLAAAYEQYF.

J is TRBJ2-3 and V is TRBV10-3, with 12 bases that match TRBD2. The germline V gene has CDR1 ENHRY and CDR2 SYGVKD. V shed 4 bases and J 1 base; nucleotides not matched to a gene: 3. The CDR3 sequence is 16 residues long. CDR3 nucleotides: TGTGCCATCAGTGCGACTAGCGGGAGCCGCACAGATACGCAGTATTTT. Its translation: CAISATSGSRTDTQYF.